Presented here are 19 T cell receptor beta chains from one specimen sequenced in a study of vaccination effects on CD4 cells after COVID-19. Which antigens these TCRs recognize remains unknown. Viral peptide pool expansion of antigen-specific CD4+ T cells preceded sequencing in the ViraFEST assay. Isolating CD4+ T cells followed roughly ten days of culture. Prior SARS-CoV-2 infection was absent in the vaccine recipients, as shown by negative nucleocapsid antibodies. The data were produced by immunoSEQ multiplex PCR, yet TCRdb's version contains in-frame clones alone and is incomplete. The sample yields 67,000 or so clones, approximately 70% seen once. This specimen consisted of CD4+ T cells from PBMCs cultured with HCoV-OC43 spike peptides, obtained before COVID-19 vaccination. Specified subset: HCoV-OC43 spike overlapping peptide pool stimulation. These TCRs come from a human donor who received a COVID-19 vaccine.

The chain uses TRBV27 and TRBJ1-1; D gene uncertain. The CDR3 totals 16 residues. Germline assignment: CDR1 MNHEY and CDR2 SMNVEV (reference sequence). The V end was cut by 6 bases, the J end by 3 bases, with 20 bases between. The DNA for the CDR3 is TGTGCCAGCAGCCCGGGCCCCCGAGGGTGGGACACTGAAGCTTTCTTT. Its protein is CASSPGPRGWDTEAFF.

The chain is built from TRBV2 and TRBJ1-4; D gene unclear. The CDR3 is 11 amino acids. Trimming removed 4 bases from V and 11 bases from J, with 8 bases in between. Germline-derived CDR1 and CDR2 are SNHLY and FYNNEI. As DNA, the CDR3 is TGTGCCAGCAGTGGGAACCAGAAACTGTTTTTT. Its translation is CASSGNQKLFF.

This chain uses TRBV5-1 with TRBJ2-1; a weak D match, TRBD2 (7 bases). The CDR3 is 16 amino acids. Germline lookup yields CDR1 SGHRS and CDR2 YFSETQ. V lost 4 bases, J lost 1 base, and 15 bases lay in between. Here the CDR3 reads CASSPLRGGSYNEQFF. CDR3 bases: TGCGCCAGCAGCCCCCTTAGGGGGGGATCCTACAATGAGCAGTTCTTC.

This chain links TRBV11-2 with TRBJ1-2; a possible D gene is TRBD1 (5 bases). Germline loops: CDR1 SGHAT, CDR2 FQNNGV. Trimming took 1 base from V and 3 from J, leaving 12 bases between them. This CDR3 has 15 residues. The CDR3 sequence is CASSLGFLGDYGYTF. The CDR3 DNA is TGTGCCAGCAGCTTAGGTTTCTTGGGGGACTATGGCTACACCTTC.

The chain joins TRBV2 to TRBJ1-5; D uncertain. Per the germline V gene, CDR1 is SNHLY and CDR2 is FYNNEI. The CDR3 length is 14 residues. The germline V and J ends were trimmed by 7 bases and 0 bases, with 10 bases remaining between them. The CDR3 DNA follows: TGTGCCAGCAACGCGATTAATAGCAATCAGCCCCAGCATTTT. Its translation is CASNAINSNQPQHF.

The chain links TRBV5-1 to TRBJ2-2; D is perhaps TRBD1 or TRBD2 (5 bases each). From germline, CDR1 is SGHRS and CDR2 YFSETQ. Trimming took off 4 bases at V and 3 bases at J, with 19 bases between the two ends. CDR3 size: 17 residues. The CDR3 DNA reads as TGCGCCAGCAGCGCCTTCTCCCGGGACCTCTACACCGGGGAGCTGTTTTTT. Translating it yields CASSAFSRDLYTGELFF.

This clone showed up just once. The chain combines TRBV6-4 with TRBJ1-1, with TRBD1 matching 9 bases. From germline, CDR1 is MRHNA and CDR2 SNTAGT. V lost 6 bases to trimming and J lost 7 bases; unmatched junction nucleotides: 9. The CDR3 has 14 residues. CDR3 nucleotides: TGTGCCAGCAGATCGGACAGGGGTAGAGGTGAAGCTTTCTTT. Its protein product is CASRSDRGRGEAFF.

The V gene is TRBV12-3 or TRBV12-4, the J gene TRBJ1-5; D unresolved. The CDR3 contains 12 residues. V lost 4 bases, J lost 6 bases, and 7 bases lay in between. This CDR3 reads CASSSRGQPQHF. CDR3 nucleotides: TGTGCCAGCAGTTCACGCGGTCAGCCCCAGCATTTT.

CDR3 sequence reads: CASRSATNEKLFF. As DNA, the CDR3 is TGTGCCAGCAGGAGCGCAACTAATGAAAAACTGTTTTTT. This sequence joins TRBV6-5 and TRBJ1-4; D is uncertain. Per germline, CDR1 MNHEY and CDR2 SVGAGI. The V end lost 6 bases, the J end lost 0 bases, and 5 bases lay between the germline ends. The CDR3 loop spans 13 amino acids.

V is TRBV7-8 and J is TRBJ1-2, with D possibly TRBD1 on 5 matching bases. CDR1 is SGHVS and CDR2 is FQNEAQ in the germline V gene. This CDR3 comprises 14 residues. V lost 5 bases and J 2 bases, leaving 12 bases between the germline ends. CDR3 residues: CASSLSGGNYGYTF. The CDR3 DNA is TGTGCCAGCAGCCTGTCTGGGGGAAACTATGGCTACACCTTC. Full variable domain (remainder filled in from reference TRBV7-8 and TRBJ1-2): GAGVSQSPRYKVAKRGQDVALRCDPISGHVSLFWYQQALGQGPEFLTYFQNEAQLDKSGLPSDRFFAERPEGSVSTLKIQRTQQEDSAVYLCASSLSGGNYGYTFGSGTRLTVV.

For the CDR3, the DNA is TGTGCCAGCAGCTATGGAAGGAACACCGGGGAGCTGTTTTTT. Amino acid sequence: CASSYGRNTGELFF. V gene TRBV7-2 combines with J gene TRBJ2-2; no firm D call. Germline assignment: CDR1 SGHTA and CDR2 FQGNSA. The CDR3 consists of 14 residues. V was pared by 4 bases and J by 1 base, with 7 bases between.

This sequence joins TRBV5-1 and TRBJ1-4; no reliable D call. This CDR3 comprises 14 residues. Germline V gene data show CDR1 as SGHRS and CDR2 as YFSETQ. V dropped 0 bases and J dropped 4 bases, with 7 bases sitting between them. DNA of the CDR3: TGCGCCAGCAGCTTGGGGGTTCTTAATGAAAAACTGTTTTTT. Translating gives CASSLGVLNEKLFF.

The CDR3 region has the DNA TGTGCCAGCAGAACAGGACACTCTGGCAGCTATGGCTACACCTTC. Protein: CASRTGHSGSYGYTF. The chain employs TRBV6-5 and TRBJ1-2; a possible D gene is TRBD1 (5 bases). Germline V gives CDR1 MNHEY, CDR2 SVGAGI. Trimming removed 6 bases from V and 4 bases from J, with 18 bases in between. This CDR3 has 15 residues.

This sequence joins TRBV6-5 and TRBJ1-5, with D possibly being TRBD1 (5 bases). This CDR3 is built from 15 residues. V was trimmed by 6 bases and J by 1 base, leaving 13 bases between them. Germline-derived CDR1 and CDR2 are MNHEY and SVGAGI. CDR3 bases: TGTGCCAGCAGCTGGGACGGCTCGAGCAATCAGCCCCAGCATTTT. Amino acids: CASSWDGSSNQPQHF.

This rearrangement joins TRBV9 to TRBJ2-5, with D perhaps being TRBD1 or TRBD2 (5 bases each). Germline lookup yields CDR1 SGDLS and CDR2 YYNGEE. This CDR3 has 13 residues. Trimming cost V 2 bases and J 5 bases, with 10 bases left between them. This CDR3 is CASSVEGSETQYF. The CDR3 coding sequence is TGTGCCAGCAGCGTTGAGGGGAGTGAGACCCAGTACTTC.

This chain joins TRBV2 and TRBJ1-2; 9 nucleotides line up with TRBD1. This CDR3 comprises 17 residues. V lost 4 bases, J lost 8 bases, and 17 bases stayed unmatched. Germline V gene lookup returns CDR1 SNHLY and CDR2 FYNNEI. The CDR3 sequence is CASSAWFFRDREIGYTF. The CDR3 DNA follows: TGTGCCAGCAGTGCATGGTTTTTCCGGGACAGGGAAATAGGCTACACCTTC.

This chain joins TRBV18 and TRBJ2-5, with D perhaps matching TRBD2 (6 bases). Germline CDR1 is KGHSH and CDR2 is LQKENI. This CDR3 region has 14 residues. V dropped 3 bases and J dropped 3 bases, with 11 bases sitting between them. CDR3 nucleotides: TGTGCCAGCTCACCCGATACGGGGGAAGAGACCCAGTACTTC. As protein: CASSPDTGEETQYF.

The chain joins TRBV19 to TRBJ2-2, with D uncertain. CDR1 is LNHDA, CDR2 SQIVND, per germline (reference sequence). This CDR3 has 15 residues. V was shortened by 3 bases and J by 4 bases, with 12 bases between the two germline ends. CDR3 sequence: CASSMFSRTTGELFF. CDR3 coding DNA: TGTGCCAGTAGTATGTTCAGTAGAACCACCGGGGAGCTGTTTTTT. Full variable domain (outside the CDR3, taken from reference TRBV19 and TRBJ2-2): DGGITQSPKYLFRKEGQNVTLSCEQNLNHDAMYWYRQDPGQGLRLIYYSQIVNDFQKGDIAEGYSVSREKKESFPLTVTSAQKNPTAFYLCASSMFSRTTGELFFGEGSRLTVL.

The chain has TRBV18 and TRBJ1-3, with D perhaps matching TRBD1 (6 bases). The CDR3 runs 17 residues. Looked up from germline, CDR1 is KGHSH and CDR2 is LQKENI. V was clipped by 6 bases and J by 0 bases, with 18 bases between them. In nucleotides, the CDR3 is TGTGCCAGCTCCCCGATGCGACAGGTCCTCTCTGGAAACACCATATATTTT. This codes for CASSPMRQVLSGNTIYF.